This TCR beta chain appears in the sequencing data of a study of T-cell reconstitution after alpha-beta-depleted transplantation in children (dated by TCRdb to 2016 to 2018). Notes on the research overall: The study quantitatively tracked T-cell immune reconstitution after TCRalphabeta/CD19-depleted allogeneic hematopoietic cell transplantation in children using TCR repertoire profiling. On the study overall, not on this receptor specifically: About two months after transplant, the apparently early recovery of alphabetaT-cell counts reportedly depended on just several hundred clones that had expanded rapidly and came from non-depleted graft cells. Over the following months the frequencies of hyperexpanded clones went down, and after one year T-cell counts and TCRbeta diversity were mostly credited to newly produced T cells. In some patients, the high TCRbeta diversity seen at day 60 was put down to recipient T cells and intrathymic progenitors that had survived conditioning.

There are many counts of this clonotype. Its target antigen remains unknown. No qualities accompany the bases; no much larger clone lies one base away. V ends up 6 bases short and J 0 bases short, with an unmatched junction base count of 5. The CDR3 numbers 15 residues from cysteine through phenylalanine. The sequence is cut down to CDR3 DNA, 45 bases in frame from base 1. Via the germline V gene, CDR1 is SGHAT and CDR2 FQNNGV. Library preparation used PCR. Sequencing relied on an Illumina HiSeq 2500. Molecular barcoding was employed in the preparation of TCR libraries, with unique molecular identifiers being used to normalize TCRbeta repertoire quantification. TCRdb applied fastp at Q25 and MiXCR to the public reads, then kept only in-frame beta chains. CDR3 protein duplicates are merged, each entry listing the most common genes and DNA. The sample profile shows roughly 30,000 distinct CDR3 sequences; roughly 6.7% of them were found once. Approximately 30% of the sample lies in the top ten.

The sample's time point label, in plain terms: day 60 (about 2 months) after transplantation. This specimen's treatment or condition label, interpreted: allogeneic hematopoietic cell transplantation with graft depleted of TCRalphabeta T cells and CD19 B cells. Transplant recipients were children who received TCRalphabeta/CD19-depleted allogeneic hematopoietic cell grafts. The clonotype was recovered from a child in the first two years of life who had a stem cell transplant for acute myeloid leukemia, so the T cells may come from the graft donor. The V and J genes are TRBV11-2 and TRBJ2-1; TRBD1 agrees with 7 junctional bases. Sequencing was performed on peripheral blood, taken 60 days after TCRalphabeta/CD19-depleted stem cell transplant. The CDR3 protein sequence reads: CASSHRGSSYNEQFF. The sequenced DNA: TGTGCCAGCAGTCACAGGGGCTCCTCCTACAATGAGCAGTTCTTC.